These 21 T cell receptor beta chains were sequenced from one sample in a study of CD8+ T cells in alopecia areata. It was cDNA, reverse transcribed from extracted RNA, that served as the sequencing template. The method was immunoSEQ multiplex PCR; TCRdb's version includes in-frame clones alone and lacks a portion of them. Of roughly 99,000 clones in the sample, about four fifths were seen once. Noted treatment: oral pan-JAK inhibitor, 5-10 mg twice daily. Material: CD8+ T cells sorted from blood, obtained at week 24, from a patient treated with tofacitinib. The receptors derive from a human donor with alopecia areata.

The CDR3 coding sequence is TGTGCCAGCAGTTACGTGGCGGCCTACGAGCAGTACTTC. This sequence encodes CASSYVAAYEQYF. The chain employs TRBV6-6 and TRBJ2-7; the D is unclear. The CDR3 sequence is 13 residues long. Germline V gene sequence: CDR1 MNHNY, CDR2 SVGAGI (reference sequence). V was clipped by 2 bases and J by 2 bases, with 7 bases between them.

The chain couples TRBV2 to TRBJ2-1; TRBD1 or TRBD2 may be the D gene (5 bases each). The V end lost 7 bases, the J end lost 0 bases, and 13 bases lay between the germline ends. Germline V gene lookup returns CDR1 SNHLY and CDR2 FYNNEI. The CDR3 contains 15 residues. CDR3 sequence (DNA): TGTGCCAGCATCAGGGTGGGGAGCTCCTACAATGAGCAGTTCTTC. Translation: CASIRVGSSYNEQFF.

This clone has only a few counts. The V and J genes are TRBV7-9 and TRBJ2-7, with D unresolved. Germline CDR1 and CDR2: SEHNR and FQNEAQ (reference sequence). V was clipped by 7 bases and J by 0 bases, with 4 bases between them. This CDR3 is 11 amino acids long. The CDR3 coding sequence is TGTGCCAGCACCAACTCCTACGAGCAGTACTTC. It specifies CASTNSYEQYF.

This chain links TRBV6-5 with TRBJ2-7, with 7 bases matching TRBD1. The CDR3 sequence is 15 residues long. After removal of 4 bases from V and 2 bases from J, the junction contained 8 bases not matched to a gene. Germline V gene lookup returns CDR1 MNHEY and CDR2 SVGAGI. The CDR3 protein is CASSSIGTAAYEQYF. The CDR3 region has the DNA TGTGCCAGCAGTTCCATTGGGACAGCAGCCTACGAGCAGTACTTC.

This chain connects TRBV27 to TRBJ2-1; either TRBD1 or TRBD2 may fit D (6 bases each). The germline V gene encodes CDR1 MNHEY and CDR2 SMNVEV (reference sequence). The CDR3 is made up of 15 amino acids. Trimming took off 3 bases at V and 0 bases at J, with 9 bases between the two ends. CDR3 nucleotide sequence: TGTGCCAGCAGTTTTGGGGGGCCCTCCTACAATGAGCAGTTCTTC. As protein: CASSFGGPSYNEQFF.

The chain has TRBV5-6 and TRBJ2-3; 11 bases line up with TRBD2. This CDR3 region has 18 residues. Unmatched junction bases numbered 9, after V lost 2 bases and J lost 1 base. Germline lookup yields CDR1 SGHDT and CDR2 YYEEEE. CDR3 DNA sequence: TGTGCCAGCAGCTTTAGCGGGGGGGCACGACCAGGCACAGATACGCAGTATTTT. Translating gives CASSFSGGARPGTDTQYF.

The V call is TRBV6-5, the J call TRBJ1-1; maybe TRBD1 (5 bases). V was pared by 4 bases and J by 8 bases, with 14 bases between. Germline CDR1 and CDR2: MNHEY and SVGAGI. The CDR3 extends over 13 amino acids. CDR3 loop: CASSWGGGAEAFF. The CDR3, as DNA: TGTGCCAGCAGTTGGGGGGGAGGAGCAGAAGCTTTCTTT.

The V and J genes are TRBV4-3 and TRBJ2-2, with 8 bases lining up with TRBD2. Germline V gene data show CDR1 as LGHNA and CDR2 as YSLEER. The length of the CDR3 is 14 residues. V dropped 4 bases and J dropped 6; count of bases not matched to a gene: 4. In nucleotides, the CDR3 is TGCGCCAGCAGCCCCCAGGGACTAGCCGGGGAGCTGTTTTTT. Its protein product is CASSPQGLAGELFF.

The chain joins TRBV19 to TRBJ2-2; TRBD1 aligns across 7 bases. CDR3 length: 14 residues. Germline lookup yields CDR1 LNHDA and CDR2 SQIVND (reference sequence). Unmatched junction bases numbered 4, after V lost 3 bases and J lost 6 bases. CDR3 protein: CASSIDRAAGELFF. The CDR3 DNA sequence: TGTGCCAGTAGTATCGACAGGGCGGCCGGGGAGCTGTTTTTT.

The chain employs TRBV19 and TRBJ2-4; a possible D gene is TRBD1 (5 bases). CDR1 and CDR2 (germline): LNHDA, SQIVND (reference sequence). V lost 7 bases and J lost 2, with 18 bases in between. The CDR3 totals 16 residues. In nucleotides, the CDR3 is TGTGCCAGTATGACTCATGCGGCAGGGACCAAAAACATTCAGTACTTC. Translating gives CASMTHAAGTKNIQYF.

The chain joins TRBV10-3 to TRBJ1-5; D call uncertain. CDR1 is ENHRY and CDR2 is SYGVKD in the germline V gene. The V gene lost 5 bases and the J gene lost 4 bases, with 12 bases spanning the gap. The CDR3 loop spans 14 amino acids. The CDR3 DNA is TGTGCCATCAGTAAAGATTCCGGAAATCAGCCCCAGCATTTT. It is translated as CAISKDSGNQPQHF.

The gene calls are TRBV9 and TRBJ2-2; no reliable D call. The CDR3 covers 12 residues. Deletions cut 0 bases from V and 6 bases from J, with 3 bases between. The V gene's germline CDR1 is SGDLS and CDR2 YYNGEE. CDR3 nucleotides: TGTGCCAGCAGCGTAGAGGCCGGGGAGCTGTTTTTT. Encoded protein: CASSVEAGELFF.

This clone appeared a single time. The chain employs TRBV4-2 and TRBJ2-7; TRBD2 might be the D (5 bases). Deletions cut 0 bases from V and 7 bases from J, with 13 bases between. Germline V gives CDR1 LGHNA, CDR2 YNFKEQ. The CDR3 sequence is 14 residues long. CDR3 DNA sequence: TGTGCCAGCAGCCAAGAAAGCGGCGTGGGGGAGCAGTACTTC. Translation gives CASSQESGVGEQYF.

The genes are TRBV7-9 and TRBJ2-1; unclear D gene. Trimming stripped 9 bases from V and 4 bases from J, with 7 bases between. The CDR3 has 11 amino acids. CDR1 is SEHNR, CDR2 FQNEAQ, per germline (reference sequence). CDR3 in amino acids: CASDEYNEQFF. The CDR3 DNA reads as TGTGCCAGTGACGAATACAATGAGCAGTTCTTC.

In this sample, this clone turned up a few times. The chain uses TRBV5-1 and TRBJ2-1, with unresolved D. V lost 0 bases to trimming and J lost 7 bases, with 11 bases between them. The CDR3 sequence is 14 residues long. Germline CDR1 is SGHRS and CDR2 is YFSETQ. CDR3 amino acids: CASSLGPERNEQFF. CDR3 sequence (DNA): TGCGCCAGCAGCTTGGGCCCGGAGAGGAATGAGCAGTTCTTC.

The chain combines TRBV27 with TRBJ2-7; D not certain. Germline CDR1 reads MNHEY; CDR2 reads SMNVEV (reference sequence). The CDR3 runs 12 residues. Trimming removed 5 bases at V and 0 bases at J, with 5 bases between. The CDR3 DNA follows: TGTGCCAGCAGTCCCCTCTCCTACGAGCAGTACTTC. Its protein product is CASSPLSYEQYF.

The chain joins TRBV19 to TRBJ2-7; TRBD1 agrees at 9 bases. Germline-derived CDR1 and CDR2 are LNHDA and SQIVND (reference sequence). The CDR3 length is 14 residues. V shed 7 bases, J shed 5 bases, and the junction held 9 bases outside the gene matches. The CDR3 here is CASTPGTGFHEQYF. CDR3 DNA: TGTGCCAGTACCCCGGGGACAGGGTTCCACGAGCAGTACTTC.

Worth noting for this clone: Other nucleotide sequences in the sample specify the same CDR3. This chain connects TRBV7-2 to TRBJ2-1, with a weak D call TRBD2 (6 bases). V was cut by 5 bases and J by 0 bases, with 11 bases left in between. This CDR3 is built from 15 residues. The V gene's germline CDR1 is SGHTA and CDR2 FQGNSA. The CDR3 DNA reads TGTGCCAGCAGCCCCGGGGGTAGCTCCTACAATGAGCAGTTCTTC. It specifies CASSPGGSSYNEQFF.

The V gene is TRBV4-1, the J gene TRBJ2-7; 14 bases align to TRBD2. This CDR3 has 18 amino acids. The V and J ends lost 5 bases and 2 bases, in that order; junction bases with no gene match: 11. Germline lookup yields CDR1 MGHRA and CDR2 YSYEKL. The CDR3 loop is CASSGYGTSGGQTYEQYF. In DNA, the CDR3 is TGCGCCAGCAGCGGCTATGGGACTAGCGGGGGACAAACCTACGAGCAGTACTTC.

The chain combines TRBV7-2 with TRBJ2-2; D is unresolved. The CDR3 runs to 13 residues. Per germline, CDR1 SGHTA and CDR2 FQGNSA. Between the trimmed V and J ends, which lost 6 bases and 4 bases, there was a span of 9 bases. The CDR3 region has the DNA TGTGCCAGCAGTTTCGACCTCACCGGGGAGCTGTTTTTT. Its translation: CASSFDLTGELFF.

The chain has TRBV4-1 and TRBJ1-1; no reliable D call. Trimming stripped 6 bases from V and 4 bases from J, with 15 bases between. This CDR3 spans 14 amino acids. Germline V CDR1 and CDR2: MGHRA, YSYEKL. CDR3 sequence: CASRVMEGGTEAFF. In DNA, the CDR3 is TGCGCCAGCAGGGTCATGGAAGGAGGCACTGAAGCTTTCTTT.